This TCR beta chain was profiled in a study of T cell repertoires in cytomegalovirus infection. Regarding this clonotype: An end of the junction differs from the germline gene, which may be a read error.

TCRdb re-derived calls from the reads in MiXCR, one entry per CDR3 protein. The profile shows approximately 700,000 distinct CDR3 sequences, approximately 40% of them singletons. Germline V CDR1 and CDR2: WSHSY, SAAADI. This CDR3 has 16 residues. The sequencing sample was made of PBMCs. V and J are TRBV10-2 and TRBJ1-1; 7 bases are a match to TRBD1. The source of this sequence is a human donor in good health (CMV status not recorded). Some clones in this sample may be carry-over from other donors' samples. In nucleotides, the CDR3 is TGCGCCAGCAGTGCCATCGACATAACAGGGGACACTGAATCTTTCTTT. The encoded protein is CASSAIDITGDTESFF.